This T cell receptor (beta chain) was captured in a study of cytomegalovirus exposure and HLA in healthy donors. This CDR3 contains 17 residues. CDR1 is SGHAT, CDR2 FQNNGV, per germline. Unmatched junction bases numbered 9, after V lost 1 base and J lost 0 bases. Study-wide results and limits: Among TCR beta chains, those listed as cytomegalovirus-associated numbered under 200.

The donors (healthy individuals) were bone marrow donors. Primers: 60 Vbeta forward and 13 Jbeta reverse. Here immunoSEQ multiplex PCR was the method, and the copy in TCRdb shows in-frame clones only, minus some. The data show about 200,000 clones, about 72% seen once. About this clone: Its antigen is as yet unknown.

Sequences were obtained from PBMCs. This TCR was recovered from a male donor in good health and CMV-seronegative. The chain carries TRBV11-2 and TRBJ2-7; TRBD1 agrees at 7 bases. For the CDR3, the DNA is TGTGCCAGCAGCTTAGCCCCGACAGGGTTTACCTCCTACGAGCAGTACTTC. This translates into CASSLAPTGFTSYEQYF.